The 17 T cell receptor beta chains given below trace back to one sample, sequenced in a study of T cell responses to AZD1222 COVID-19 vaccine. Profiled with immunoSEQ multiplex PCR; TCRdb holds only in-frame clones, not every one. Found here are roughly 81,000 clones, approximately 88% of them singletons; the top ten hold 16%. This specimen was peripheral blood, taken on day 0 of AZD1222 vaccination. The receptors stem from an adult in good health.

The chain recombines TRBV7-8 with TRBJ2-2, with D hard to call. Germline V gives CDR1 SGHVS, CDR2 FQNEAQ. Trimming took off 1 base at V and 4 bases at J, with 13 bases between the two ends. This CDR3 is 16 amino acids long. CDR3 coding DNA: TGTGCCAGCAGCTTAGTCGGCTCTCCGATCACCGGGGAGCTGTTTTTT. Translated, it gives CASSLVGSPITGELFF.

The chain employs TRBV19 and TRBJ1-1; D is perhaps TRBD1 (5 bases). The V end was cut by 7 bases, the J end by 2 bases, with 23 bases between. CDR1 and CDR2 (germline): LNHDA, SQIVND (reference sequence). The CDR3 is 17 residues long. As DNA, the CDR3 is TGTGCCAGTACAGGCGCCCGGGGCAGGGTGGAAAACACTGAAGCTTTCTTT. Amino acid sequence: CASTGARGRVENTEAFF.

This clone was found a few times. CDR3 DNA: TGTGCCAGCAGCCCGACGCTGGGTATGGAGCAGTTCTTC. Amino acids: CASSPTLGMEQFF. V usage is TRBV7-9 and J usage is TRBJ2-1; D uncertain. V lost 5 bases, J lost 10 bases, and 15 bases lay in between. Germline V gives CDR1 SEHNR, CDR2 FQNEAQ (reference sequence). The CDR3 loop spans 13 amino acids. The variable domain in full, with the rest retrieved from reference TRBV7-9 and TRBJ2-1, is DTGVSQNPRHKITKRGQNVTFRCDPISEHNRLYWYRQTLGQGPEFLTYFQNEAQLEKSRLLSDRFSAERPKGSFSTLEIQRTEQGDSAMYLCASSPTLGMEQFFGPGTRLTVL.

CDR3 in DNA: TGCAGCGTTGGACGGTCAGATGGCTACACCTTC. Translation gives CSVGRSDGYTF. The chain couples TRBV29-1 to TRBJ1-2; D not resolved. The CDR3 length is 11 residues. Trimming removed 4 bases from V and 6 bases from J, with 9 bases in between. The germline CDR1 and CDR2 sequences are SQVTM and ANQGSEA.

The V call is TRBV30, the J call TRBJ2-3; the D is unclear. This CDR3 region has 14 residues. CDR1 and CDR2 (germline): GTSNPN, SVGIG (reference sequence). Trimming cost V 3 bases and J 0 bases, with 10 bases left between them. This CDR3 reads CAWSRVGSTDTQYF. CDR3 DNA: TGTGCCTGGAGCCGGGTGGGAAGCACAGATACGCAGTATTTT.

The rearrangement joins TRBV28 to TRBJ2-7; 10 nucleotides align to TRBD1. J gave up 7 bases and V 2 bases, and 5 bases lay outside the gene matches. Looked up from germline, CDR1 is MDHEN and CDR2 is SYDVKM. The CDR3 runs 14 residues. The CDR3 nucleotides read TGTGCCAGCAGTTTAGGGGGACAGGGGAGGGAGCAGTACTTC. This sequence encodes CASSLGGQGREQYF. Complete variable domain (other parts from reference TRBV28 and TRBJ2-7): DVKVTQSSRYLVKRTGEKVFLECVQDMDHENMFWYRQDPGLGLRLIYFSYDVKMKEKGDIPEGYSVSREKKERFSLILESASTNQTSMYLCASSLGGQGREQYFGPGTRLTVT.

V gene TRBV5-4 combines with J gene TRBJ2-1, with 12 bases identical to TRBD2. V trimming: 3 bases; J trimming: 4 bases; junction bases outside the gene matches: 5. Germline V CDR1 and CDR2: SGHNT, YYREEE (reference sequence). The CDR3 consists of 16 residues. CDR3 sequence: CASSWGGLAGYNEQFF. CDR3 in DNA: TGTGCCAGCAGCTGGGGGGGACTAGCGGGTTACAATGAGCAGTTCTTC.

This clone was recorded only once. This chain joins TRBV18 and TRBJ2-5, with TRBD1 identical over 8 bases. V shed 5 bases and J 5 bases; nucleotides not matched to a gene: 19. Germline values: CDR1 KGHSH, CDR2 LQKENI. The CDR3 spans 18 residues. CDR3 sequence: CASSSNPGADRVGETQYF. Here the CDR3 DNA reads TGTGCCAGCTCATCTAATCCCGGCGCGGACAGGGTCGGGGAGACCCAGTACTTC.

The chain joins TRBV5-1 to TRBJ2-3, with D unresolved. The CDR3 loop spans 15 amino acids. The germline CDR1 and CDR2 sequences are SGHRS and YFSETQ. V lost 4 bases and J lost 4, with 16 bases in between. The CDR3 is CASSQEGLRADTQYF. CDR3 nucleotide sequence: TGCGCCAGCAGCCAAGAAGGGCTTAGGGCAGATACGCAGTATTTT.

This sequence joins TRBV5-4 and TRBJ2-3; TRBD2 matches 9 bases. Germline-derived CDR1 and CDR2 are SGHNT and YYREEE (reference sequence). The V segment lost 2 bases and the J segment 0 bases; nucleotides outside the gene matches: 4. The CDR3 is made up of 16 amino acids. The CDR3 nucleotides read TGTGCCAGCAGCTTAGGTGGGACTAGCAGCACAGATACGCAGTATTTT. It codes for CASSLGGTSSTDTQYF.

This clone was picked up one time. The chain recombines TRBV3-1 (or the pseudogene TRBV3-2) with TRBJ1-5; 8 positions agree with TRBD1. V trimming: 3 bases; J trimming: 2 bases; junction bases outside the gene matches: 6. This CDR3 comprises 16 residues. Per the germline V gene, CDR1 is LGHDT and CDR2 is YNNKEL (reference sequence). The DNA of the CDR3 is TGTGCCAGCAGCCAGCAATGGACAGGGCGCAATCAGCCCCAGCATTTT. It translates to CASSQQWTGRNQPQHF.

The V call is TRBV19, the J call TRBJ2-2, with TRBD1 matching over 12 bases. V trimming: 10 bases; J trimming: 5 bases; junction bases outside the gene matches: 14. Germline-derived CDR1 and CDR2 are LNHDA and SQIVND (reference sequence). The CDR3 loop spans 17 amino acids. The CDR3 nucleotides are TGTGCCACGTTTCCCCGAGGGGGACAGGGGGCAACCGGGGAGCTGTTTTTT. Protein sequence: CATFPRGGQGATGELFF.

The chain recombines TRBV28 with TRBJ2-4; 8 bases align to TRBD2. Germline trimming cut 4 bases from V and 2 bases from J; bases unmatched to any gene: 4. Germline CDR1 MDHEN, CDR2 SYDVKM. The CDR3 extends over 15 amino acids. The CDR3 bases are TGTGCCAGCAGTTCCGGGGGGGAAACCAAAAACATTCAGTACTTC. As protein: CASSSGGETKNIQYF. Combining the CDR3 with reference TRBV28 and TRBJ2-4 gives the whole variable domain DVKVTQSSRYLVKRTGEKVFLECVQDMDHENMFWYRQDPGLGLRLIYFSYDVKMKEKGDIPEGYSVSREKKERFSLILESASTNQTSMYLCASSSGGETKNIQYFGAGTRLSVL.

The rearrangement links TRBV28 to TRBJ1-5, with a weak D call TRBD1 (5 bases). This CDR3 contains 17 residues. Germline CDR1 and CDR2: MDHEN and SYDVKM. V was clipped by 6 bases and J by 5 bases, with 23 bases between them. The CDR3 spells CASSFPPGVLGDQPQHF. The CDR3 bases are TGTGCCAGCAGCTTCCCCCCGGGCGTTTTGGGGGATCAGCCCCAGCATTTT.

This chain links TRBV15 with TRBJ1-3; D is uncertain. The CDR3 length is 15 residues. Germline CDR1 reads LNHNV; CDR2 reads YYDKDF (reference sequence). The germline V and J ends were trimmed by 0 bases and 2 bases, with 8 bases remaining between them. The CDR3 nucleotides read TGTGCCACCAGCAGAGATCTGAGTGCTGGAAACACCATATATTTT. Translated, it gives CATSRDLSAGNTIYF.

This chain uses TRBV28 with TRBJ2-1; 7 bases fit TRBD1. CDR1 and CDR2 (germline): MDHEN, SYDVKM. The CDR3 spans 14 residues. The ends lost 3 bases at V and 10 bases at J; junction bases unmatched: 9. DNA of the CDR3: TGTGCCAGCAGTTTTAGGGACAGACTGGGGGAGCAGTTCTTC. Translated: CASSFRDRLGEQFF.

V gene TRBV19 combines with J gene TRBJ1-2; the match to TRBD1 covers 7 bases. CDR3 length equals 15 residues. Germline CDR1 is LNHDA and CDR2 is SQIVND (reference sequence). With V trimmed by 0 bases and J by 8 bases, 9 bases remained unmatched. Here the CDR3 reads CASSIELRTGGGYTF. The CDR3 DNA is TGTGCCAGTAGTATAGAACTACGGACAGGCGGCGGCTACACCTTC.